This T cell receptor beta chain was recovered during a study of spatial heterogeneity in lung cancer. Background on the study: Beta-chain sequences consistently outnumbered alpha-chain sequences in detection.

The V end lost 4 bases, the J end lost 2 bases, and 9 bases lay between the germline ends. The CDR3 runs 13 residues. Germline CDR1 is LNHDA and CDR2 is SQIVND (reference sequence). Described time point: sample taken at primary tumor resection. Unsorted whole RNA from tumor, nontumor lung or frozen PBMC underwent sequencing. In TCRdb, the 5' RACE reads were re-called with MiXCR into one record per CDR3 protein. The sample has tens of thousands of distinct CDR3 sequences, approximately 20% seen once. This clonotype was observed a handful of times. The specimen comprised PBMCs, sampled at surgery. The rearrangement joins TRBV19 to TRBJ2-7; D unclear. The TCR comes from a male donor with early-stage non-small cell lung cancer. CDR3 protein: CASSKPAPYEQYF. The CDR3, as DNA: TGTGCCAGTAGTAAGCCCGCGCCCTACGAGCAGTACTTC.